These 31 T cell receptor beta chains originate from one sample sequenced in a study of cytomegalovirus exposure and HLA in healthy donors. PCR used 60 Vbeta primers and 13 Jbeta primers. Here immunoSEQ multiplex PCR was the method, and the copy in TCRdb shows in-frame clones only, minus some. Of about 130,000 clones in the sample, nearly 85% were seen once. The sequencing sample was made of PBMCs. All receptors come from a boy between 10 and 17 years old in good health and CMV-seronegative.

The V call is TRBV27, the J call TRBJ2-6; 7 bases are a match to TRBD1. This CDR3 region has 17 residues. Germline assignment: CDR1 MNHEY and CDR2 SMNVEV (reference sequence). V lost 5 bases and J lost 0; bases outside the gene matches: 7. For the CDR3, the DNA is TGTGCCAGCAGTACGAAGGGACAGAACTCTGGGGCCAACGTCCTGACTTTC. It encodes CASSTKGQNSGANVLTF.

The table lists this clone with a few counts. The DNA for the CDR3 is TGTGCCAGCACCTCCGGACTAGCGAGTTACGAGCAGTACTTC. It yields the protein CASTSGLASYEQYF. The V and J genes are TRBV9 and TRBJ2-7; 9 nucleotides match TRBD2. Germline V CDR1 and CDR2: SGDLS, YYNGEE. This CDR3 region has 14 residues. V lost 6 bases to trimming and J lost 4 bases; unmatched junction nucleotides: 8.

This rearrangement joins TRBV9 to TRBJ2-3, with 9 bases fitting TRBD1. V lost 4 bases, J lost 9 bases, and 9 bases stayed unmatched. CDR1 and CDR2 from the germline V gene are SGDLS and YYNGEE. The CDR3 runs to 14 residues. CDR3 in amino acids: CASSPGQGDLTQYF. The DNA for the CDR3 is TGTGCCAGCAGCCCGGGACAGGGCGATTTAACGCAGTATTTT. The full variable domain, rest sourced from reference TRBV9 and TRBJ2-3, is DSGVTQTPKHLITATGQRVTLRCSPRSGDLSVYWYQQSLDQGLQFLIQYYNGEERAKGNILERFSAQQFPDLHSELNLSSLELGDSALYFCASSPGQGDLTQYFGPGTRLTVL.

The chain is built from TRBV6-4 and TRBJ2-3, with 10 bases aligning to TRBD2. Germline loops: CDR1 MRHNA, CDR2 SNTAGT. The CDR3 is made up of 16 amino acids. V trimming: 2 bases; J trimming: 6 bases; junction bases outside the gene matches: 8. The CDR3 nucleotides are TGTGCCAGCAGTGACGAGACTAGCGGGCAGGGGGATACGCAGTATTTT. Translated: CASSDETSGQGDTQYF.

This rearrangement joins TRBV29-1 to TRBJ2-2; D is possibly TRBD2 (6 bases). Germline assignment: CDR1 SQVTM and CDR2 ANQGSEA. The V end lost 6 bases, the J end lost 4 bases, and 12 bases lay between the germline ends. The CDR3 sequence is 13 residues long. The CDR3 region has the DNA TGCAGCGTCAATGACGGGAGCACCGGGGAGCTGTTTTTT. Protein: CSVNDGSTGELFF.

The rearrangement links TRBV7-2 to TRBJ2-3, with D tentatively TRBD2 (5 bases). The V end was cut by 0 bases, the J end by 4 bases, with 8 bases between. The CDR3 sequence is 14 residues long. Germline V gives CDR1 SGHTA, CDR2 FQGNSA. The CDR3: CASSLARVSDTQYF. Written as DNA, the CDR3 is TGTGCCAGCAGCTTAGCGAGGGTTTCAGATACGCAGTATTTT.

The sample holds a few counts of this clone. The chain joins TRBV7-2 to TRBJ1-2, with D unclear. CDR1 and CDR2 from the germline V gene are SGHTA and FQGNSA. The CDR3 is 14 amino acids. The CDR3 loop reads CAVSGDTANYGYTF. The CDR3 DNA follows: TGTGCAGTTAGCGGAGACACCGCTAACTATGGCTACACCTTC. Combining the CDR3 with reference TRBV7-2 and TRBJ1-2 gives the whole variable domain GAGVSQSPSNKVTEKGKDVELRCDPISGHTALYWYRQSLGQGLEFLIYFQGNSAPDKSGLPSDRFSAERTGGSVSTLTIQRTQQEDSAVYLCAVSGDTANYGYTFGSGTRLTVV.

This CDR3 reads CASSDGQMNTEAFF. In nucleotides, the CDR3 is TGTGCCAGCAGTGATGGGCAGATGAACACTGAAGCTTTCTTT. The genes are TRBV2 and TRBJ1-1; D remains unclear. CDR1 is SNHLY, CDR2 FYNNEI, per germline. The ends were cut back, 3 bases at V and 0 bases at J, with 8 bases in the middle. This CDR3 spans 14 amino acids.

The CDR3 spells CSVEGGTSGRPRGYGELFF. The CDR3 region has the DNA TGCAGCGTTGAAGGGGGGACTAGCGGGAGGCCACGCGGGTACGGGGAGCTGTTTTTT. V gene TRBV29-1 combines with J gene TRBJ2-2; 15 bases align to TRBD2. In germline, CDR1 is SQVTM, CDR2 ANQGSEA. With 1 base clipped from V and 7 bases from J, the junction kept 13 bases outside the gene matches. This CDR3 is built from 19 residues.

The genes are TRBV28 and TRBJ1-1, with no clear D. Trimming left V 5 bases short and J 4 bases short, with 8 bases between. The germline CDR1 and CDR2 sequences are MDHEN and SYDVKM. The CDR3 extends over 12 amino acids. The CDR3 DNA reads as TGTGCCAGCAGTAGCAGGTCCACTGAAGCTTTCTTT. The encoded protein is CASSSRSTEAFF.

J is TRBJ2-5 and V is TRBV6-1; D call uncertain. The CDR3 spans 13 residues. V lost 7 bases to trimming and J lost 1 base, with 10 bases between them. Germline V gives CDR1 MNHNS, CDR2 SASEGT. The CDR3 is CASTLSVQETQYF. The CDR3, as DNA: TGTGCCAGCACCCTTTCGGTCCAAGAGACCCAGTACTTC.

The chain employs TRBV6-6 and TRBJ1-3; D remains ambiguous. The V end lost 6 bases, the J end lost 4 bases, and 7 bases lay between the germline ends. This CDR3 has 12 amino acids. Germline CDR1 reads MNHNY; CDR2 reads SVGAGI (reference sequence). The CDR3 loop reads CASSLLGNTIYF. In DNA, the CDR3 is TGTGCCAGCAGCCTCCTAGGAAACACCATATATTTT.

The rearrangement uses TRBV29-1 and TRBJ1-5; D perhaps matches TRBD1 (6 bases). V was cut by 5 bases and J by 2 bases, with 13 bases left in between. The CDR3 covers 14 residues. In germline, CDR1 is SQVTM, CDR2 ANQGSEA. CDR3 sequence: CSVTPGDRNQPQHF. In DNA form, the CDR3 reads TGCAGCGTTACCCCAGGGGATCGCAATCAGCCCCAGCATTTT.

The chain carries TRBV5-1 and TRBJ2-5; TRBD2 aligns across 11 bases. The J call could be wrong; TRBJ2-7 is a better fit for the DNA end. This CDR3 contains 14 residues. The germline V gene has CDR1 SGHRS and CDR2 YFSETQ. CDR3 DNA sequence: TGCGCCAGCACCCAGACTAGCGGGGCCTACGAGCAGTACTTC. Its protein product is CASTQTSGAYEQYF.

V gene TRBV19 combines with J gene TRBJ1-1, with D possibly TRBD1 on 6 matching bases. The CDR3 has 13 amino acids. Germline CDR1 is LNHDA and CDR2 is SQIVND (reference sequence). V was pared by 5 bases and J by 6 bases, with 13 bases between. The CDR3 sequence: CASSGGFGAEAFF. DNA of the CDR3: TGTGCCAGTAGTGGGGGCTTCGGGGCTGAAGCTTTCTTT.

A note on this clone: This sample also contains other DNA sequences that code for the same CDR3. The chain uses TRBV27 and TRBJ1-1, with a weak D call TRBD1 (5 bases). This CDR3 has 14 residues. The germline CDR1 and CDR2 sequences are MNHEY and SMNVEV (reference sequence). V was pared by 0 bases and J by 1 base, with 6 bases between. The CDR3 DNA sequence: TGTGCCAGCAGTTTATCGGGGGGGAACACTGAAGCTTTCTTT. Protein sequence: CASSLSGGNTEAFF.

This sequence joins TRBV4-2 and TRBJ2-7; D may be TRBD2 (6 bases). The CDR3 loop spans 16 amino acids. Germline CDR1 reads LGHNA; CDR2 reads YNFKEQ. V lost 0 bases and J 3 bases, leaving 15 bases between the germline ends. CDR3 amino acids: CASSQDRNSGSYEQYF. The DNA of the CDR3 is TGTGCCAGCAGCCAAGATAGGAATAGCGGTAGCTACGAGCAGTACTTC.

In regard to this clone: At one end the junction does not follow the germline gene, possibly because of a read error. This rearrangement joins TRBV4-1 to TRBJ2-3, with 9 bases that match TRBD2. The CDR3 loop spans 18 amino acids. Germline V gene lookup returns CDR1 MGHRA and CDR2 YSYEKL. The CDR3 here is CANSQSNLAGQGRDTQYF. For the CDR3, the DNA is TGCGCCAACAGCCAATCGAATCTAGCGGGGCAGGGGCGAGATACGCAGTATTTT.

The chain has TRBV7-9 and TRBJ2-5; D unclear. The V gene's germline CDR1 is SEHNR and CDR2 FQNEAQ (reference sequence). This CDR3 contains 15 residues. V lost 5 bases and J 1 base, leaving 14 bases between the germline ends. CDR3 protein: CASSARKEFQETQYF. The CDR3 DNA sequence: TGTGCCAGCAGCGCTCGAAAGGAGTTCCAAGAGACCCAGTACTTC.

This clone was observed a handful of times. This same CDR3 is encoded by further DNA sequences in the sample. The J gene is TRBJ2-7, the V gene TRBV5-1; 10 bases are shared with TRBD2. Germline V CDR1 and CDR2: SGHRS, YFSETQ. Germline trimming cut 0 bases from V and 1 base from J; bases unmatched to any gene: 1. CDR3 length equals 15 residues. Here the CDR3 reads CASSLGTSGSYEQYF. The CDR3 coding sequence is TGCGCCAGCAGCTTGGGGACTAGCGGTTCCTACGAGCAGTACTTC.

This chain links TRBV5-6 with TRBJ1-1, with a weak D call TRBD1 (6 bases). Deletions cut 4 bases from V and 1 base from J, with 11 bases between. Germline-derived CDR1 and CDR2 are SGHDT and YYEEEE. The CDR3 totals 14 residues. This CDR3 is CASSADRRNTEAFF. CDR3 DNA: TGTGCCAGCAGCGCCGACAGGAGGAACACTGAAGCTTTCTTT.

The count of this clone is one. The V and J genes are TRBV30 and TRBJ2-1; TRBD1 might be the D (6 bases). Germline CDR1 is GTSNPN and CDR2 is SVGIG (reference sequence). Trimming removed 4 bases from V and 0 bases from J, with 10 bases in between. The CDR3 consists of 14 residues. The CDR3 spells CAWNIGGSYNEQFF. In nucleotides, the CDR3 is TGTGCCTGGAACATAGGGGGCTCCTACAATGAGCAGTTCTTC.

This rearrangement joins TRBV29-1 to TRBJ2-3; 9 bases are a match to TRBD1. This CDR3 comprises 16 residues. Germline CDR1 reads SQVTM; CDR2 reads ANQGSEA. With V trimmed by 0 bases and J by 4 bases, 8 bases remained unmatched. The CDR3: CSVEDGRTGAPDTQYF. Here the CDR3 DNA reads TGCAGCGTTGAAGATGGTAGGACAGGGGCACCAGATACGCAGTATTTT.

The chain combines TRBV5-1 with TRBJ2-7, with TRBD2 matching over 9 bases. The germline V gene encodes CDR1 SGHRS and CDR2 YFSETQ. This CDR3 is 17 amino acids long. The V gene end was trimmed by 4 bases and the J gene end by 0 bases; junction bases not matched to a gene: 11. CDR3 bases: TGCGCCAGCAGCCCACCAACAAGCGGGGGGCTCTCCTACGAGCAGTACTTC. This encodes CASSPPTSGGLSYEQYF. The variable domain in full, completed from reference TRBV5-1 and TRBJ2-7, reads KAGVTQTPRYLIKTRGQQVTLSCSPISGHRSVSWYQQTPGQGLQFLFEYFSETQRNKGNFPGRFSGRQFSNSRSEMNVSTLELGDSALYLCASSPPTSGGLSYEQYFGPGTRLTVT.

The V gene is TRBV23-1, the J gene TRBJ2-7, with 7 bases aligning to TRBD1. TRBV23-1 is labeled an ORF, and its function is uncertain. The CDR3 is 16 amino acids. The J segment lost 5 bases and the V segment lost 0 bases, leaving 10 bases of the junction unmatched. The chain's CDR3 is CASSQSGTASLDEQYF. Written as DNA, the CDR3 is TGCGCCAGCAGTCAATCGGGGACAGCGAGCTTGGACGAGCAGTACTTC.

The chain has TRBV11-2 and TRBJ2-1, with TRBD1 matching 9 bases. Germline CDR1 and CDR2: SGHAT and FQNNGV. Trimming took 2 bases from V and 4 from J; bases not matched to a gene: 9. The length of the CDR3 is 17 residues. The CDR3 protein is CASSLNPSGQGYNEQFF. The DNA for the CDR3 is TGTGCCAGCAGCTTAAACCCGTCGGGACAGGGATACAATGAGCAGTTCTTC.

The chain has TRBV19 and TRBJ1-2; 7 bases align to TRBD1. Trimming cost V 2 bases and J 2 bases; bases outside gene matches: 2. Germline V gene lookup returns CDR1 LNHDA and CDR2 SQIVND (reference sequence). The CDR3 contains 14 residues. The CDR3 bases are TGTGCCAGTAGTATACTACAGGGGAACTATGGCTACACCTTC. Protein product: CASSILQGNYGYTF.

This clone appeared a few times. J is TRBJ1-1 and V is TRBV6-5; 7 bases are shared with TRBD1. Germline V gene sequence: CDR1 MNHEY, CDR2 SVGAGI. The CDR3 totals 14 residues. V was pared by 2 bases and J by 5 bases, with 5 bases of the junction left unmatched. CDR3 bases: TGTGCCAGCAGTTACGCACAGGGGCGGACTGAAGCTTTCTTT. Translated: CASSYAQGRTEAFF.

This clone has just a few counts. The V and J genes are TRBV6-1 and TRBJ2-7; 8 positions agree with TRBD2. Germline V lookup: CDR1 MNHNS, CDR2 SASEGT. This CDR3 is 15 amino acids long. The V segment lost 8 bases and the J segment 3 bases; nucleotides outside the gene matches: 12. Here the CDR3 reads CASVLTSGIFYEQYF. The CDR3, as DNA: TGTGCCAGCGTACTAACTAGCGGAATTTTCTACGAGCAGTACTTC.

The chain joins TRBV28 to TRBJ2-7, with 9 bases fitting TRBD2. Losses at the gene ends were 5 bases for V and 2 bases for J; bases not matched to a gene: 7. The CDR3 contains 15 residues. The germline V gene has CDR1 MDHEN and CDR2 SYDVKM. Here the CDR3 reads CASSTHSGSPYEQYF. In DNA form, the CDR3 reads TGTGCCAGCAGTACGCATAGCGGGAGCCCCTACGAGCAGTACTTC.

The gene calls are TRBV7-9 and TRBJ1-5, with TRBD1 as a possible D gene (5 bases). This CDR3 is 15 amino acids long. The ends were cut back, 5 bases at V and 3 bases at J, with 14 bases in the middle. Germline values: CDR1 SEHNR, CDR2 FQNEAQ (reference sequence). The CDR3 DNA follows: TGTGCCAGCAGCCCGACTGGGGCAATCAATCAGCCCCAGCATTTT. Protein sequence: CASSPTGAINQPQHF.